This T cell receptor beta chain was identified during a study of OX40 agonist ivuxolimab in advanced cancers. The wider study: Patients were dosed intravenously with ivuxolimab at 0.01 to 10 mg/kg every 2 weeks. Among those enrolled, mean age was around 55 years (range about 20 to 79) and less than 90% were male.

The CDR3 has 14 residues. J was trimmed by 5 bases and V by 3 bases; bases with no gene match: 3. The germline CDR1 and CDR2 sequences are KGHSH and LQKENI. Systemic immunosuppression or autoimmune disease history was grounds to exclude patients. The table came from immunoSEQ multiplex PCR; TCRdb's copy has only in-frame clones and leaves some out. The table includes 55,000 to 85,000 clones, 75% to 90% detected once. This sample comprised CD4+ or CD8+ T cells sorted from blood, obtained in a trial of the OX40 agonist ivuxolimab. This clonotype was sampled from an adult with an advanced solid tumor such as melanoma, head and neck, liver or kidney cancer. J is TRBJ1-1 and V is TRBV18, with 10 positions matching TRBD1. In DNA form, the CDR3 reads TGTGCCAGCTCACCGCGGACAGGGGGGACTGAAGCTTTCTTT. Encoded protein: CASSPRTGGTEAFF.